This TCR beta chain is drawn from a study of T cell responses to AZD1222 COVID-19 vaccine. For this clone: Its specificity is not known.

Findings and caveats of the study: Per reports, nearly half of all spike-specific TCRs target regions that are unmutated in variants. Samples come after the peak T cell response, not at day 14.

Profiling relied on immunoSEQ multiplex PCR, and the TCRdb table lists in-frame clones only, not all of them. This table has 95,000 to 150,000 clones, approximately 90% appearing once. This CDR3 is 15 amino acids long. V shed 1 base and J shed 7 bases, with 13 bases lying between them. Germline CDR1 is KGHDR and CDR2 is SFDVKD. Source: peripheral blood, taken on day 0 of AZD1222 vaccination. The chain uses TRBV24-1 and TRBJ2-1; maybe TRBD2 (5 bases). The clonotype was recovered from an adult in good health. The CDR3 region is CATSDFSGSGNEQFF. The CDR3, as DNA: TGTGCCACCAGTGATTTTTCGGGGTCGGGGAATGAGCAGTTCTTC.